The rows below give T cell receptor beta chains drawn from one sample of a study of shared clonotypes between healthy human individuals. This table comes from immunoSEQ multiplex PCR, and its TCRdb copy is limited to in-frame clones, with some not included. Of roughly 2.4 million clones listed, almost 96% are singletons. Specimen: naive CD4+ T cells sorted from blood. These receptors were obtained from a man between 18 and 35 years old in good health. Both conserved end residues are trimmed from each CDR3.

CDR3,J,V
ASTSGGGQETQY,TRBJ2-5,TRBV19
AWSVTREAKLF,TRBJ1-4,TRBV30
ASGLTGGPRELF,TRBJ2-2,TRBV19
ASSQDLGGFTDTQY,TRBJ2-3,TRBV4-3
ASTFRTGTWGTEAF,TRBJ1-1,TRBV5-1
ASRGGSNEKLF,TRBJ1-4,TRBV2
ASSLVNNEQF,TRBJ2-1,TRBV5-1
ASSEGSAFVSNSPLH,TRBJ1-6,TRBV6-1
ASTMTSKGFTDTQY,TRBJ2-3,TRBV28
ASSTPGQFGETQY,TRBJ2-5,TRBV28
ATLTGGNYGYT,TRBJ1-2,TRBV10-2
ASSRTSGRWYEQY,TRBJ2-7,TRBV4-1
ASISGTGQETQY,TRBJ2-5,TRBV5-1
ASSTVAGGNQPQH,TRBJ1-5,TRBV19
ASRPQGAYEQY,TRBJ2-7,TRBV27
ASSNPNEQF,TRBJ2-1,TRBV2
ASSPSGSFAQY,TRBJ2-3,TRBV6-5
SVVPAGVYEQY,TRBJ2-7,TRBV29-1
ASSLGSDRGGTDTQY,TRBJ2-3,TRBV5-8
ASSFPSDRASPLH,TRBJ1-6,TRBV7-9
ASSEETGNQPQH,TRBJ1-5,TRBV2
ASSFWDRGTNEQF,TRBJ2-1,TRBV5-4
ASSLYGTSDSPLH,TRBJ1-6,TRBV18
ASSLVGATEAF,TRBJ1-1,TRBV7-9
ASKQGFSYNEQF,TRBJ2-1,TRBV6-5
ASSLALGGQETQY,TRBJ2-5,TRBV7-9
ASSSPGATGELF,TRBJ2-2,TRBV28
ASSPPSTNTYEQY,TRBJ2-7,TRBV7-9
ASSLGGANVLT,TRBJ2-6,TRBV7-2
ASRNRQRSNQPQH,TRBJ1-5,TRBV6-1
ASSAQTGGETQY,TRBJ2-5,TRBV9
ASSTTSPRNIQY,TRBJ2-4,TRBV7-9
ASSMGPGYEQY,TRBJ2-7,TRBV19
SVDGENTGELF,TRBJ2-2,TRBV29-1
ASSLVYGEVSKNIQY,TRBJ2-4,TRBV7-9
ASSLGRTTENIQY,TRBJ2-4,TRBV7-9
ASSSPQGSSYEQY,TRBJ2-7,TRBV5-4
ASSMNPLSNEQF,TRBJ2-1,TRBV11-2
ASSFPRGQTFGFTQY,TRBJ2-3,TRBV19
ASSQEGRTIYGYT,TRBJ1-2,TRBV4-1
ASSAGAANEKLF,TRBJ1-4,TRBV10-2
AWRGGTKGTDTQY,TRBJ2-3,TRBV30
ASRPGTVLSGANVLT,TRBJ2-6,TRBV11-2
ASSPSSGAGTDTQY,TRBJ2-3,TRBV18
ASSPLGAGKETQY,TRBJ2-5,TRBV7-2
ASSPGREETQY,TRBJ2-5,TRBV18
ASSESMVQETQY,TRBJ2-5,TRBV6-1
ASRRTAATNEKLF,TRBJ1-4,TRBV10-2
ASAPRGTSDYEQY,TRBJ2-7,TRBV5-8
ASSVDRGYGYT,TRBJ1-2,TRBV13
ASSEAKVTPGSPLH,TRBJ1-6,TRBV6-1
ASSLALTGVRY,TRBJ2-7,TRBV7-6
ASSFYGPNYGYT,TRBJ1-2,TRBV5-6
ASSETGTTEAF,TRBJ1-1,TRBV25-1
ASSRQGALSYNEQF,TRBJ2-1,TRBV19